This T cell receptor (beta chain) appears in the sequencing data of a study of blood T cell repertoires in COVID-19. TCRdb's table, derived via immunoSEQ multiplex PCR, lists solely in-frame clones and lacks some. The data show under 150,000 clones, approximately 83% seen once. J was trimmed by 4 bases and V by 6 bases; bases with no gene match: 5. CDR1 SNHLY and CDR2 FYNNEI come from the germline V gene. The length of the CDR3 is 15 residues. Sequencing input: peripheral blood. This sequence joins TRBV2 and TRBJ1-5; TRBD1 matches at 11 bases. The receptor was derived from a woman aged 55-69 years with COVID-19, enrolled during active disease. CDR3 region: CASSRTGGGNQPQHF. The CDR3 DNA is TGTGCCAGCAGCCGGACAGGGGGCGGGAATCAGCCCCAGCATTTT.